The clone carrying this T cell receptor (beta chain) was recorded many times. Its antigen is not known. The sample belongs to a study of T cells in Graves' hyperthyroidism and ophthalmopathy. The wider study: The authors collected peripheral blood at initial diagnosis, before any treatment.

Study-wide results and limits: Clonotypes that were expanded in thyroid above 0.001 mostly appeared in blood too.

Trimming pared 3 bases from V and 3 bases from J, leaving 18 bases between. Germline V lookup: CDR1 LGHDT, CDR2 YNNKEL (reference sequence). This CDR3 has 16 amino acids. Diagnosis relied on clinical symptoms, serum thyroxine and TRAb, thyroid ultrasound and orbital computed tomography. From RNA transcripts, TCR beta CDR3 regions were amplified. The HTBI primer set drove a first-round RT-PCR of the TCR CDR3. Each CDR3 protein gets one entry after TCRdb re-called the multiplex PCR reads with MiXCR. Among roughly 570,000 distinct CDR3 sequences listed, approximately 14% were seen once. The sample comprised blood. This clonotype was obtained from a woman aged 25 to 39 with Graves' hyperthyroidism. V and J are TRBV3-1 and TRBJ2-7; TRBD1 is a possible D gene (6 bases). This CDR3 reads CASSQRSQLRGYEQYF. CDR3 sequence (DNA): TGTGCCAGCAGCCAGAGGTCCCAACTCAGGGGCTACGAGCAGTACTTC.